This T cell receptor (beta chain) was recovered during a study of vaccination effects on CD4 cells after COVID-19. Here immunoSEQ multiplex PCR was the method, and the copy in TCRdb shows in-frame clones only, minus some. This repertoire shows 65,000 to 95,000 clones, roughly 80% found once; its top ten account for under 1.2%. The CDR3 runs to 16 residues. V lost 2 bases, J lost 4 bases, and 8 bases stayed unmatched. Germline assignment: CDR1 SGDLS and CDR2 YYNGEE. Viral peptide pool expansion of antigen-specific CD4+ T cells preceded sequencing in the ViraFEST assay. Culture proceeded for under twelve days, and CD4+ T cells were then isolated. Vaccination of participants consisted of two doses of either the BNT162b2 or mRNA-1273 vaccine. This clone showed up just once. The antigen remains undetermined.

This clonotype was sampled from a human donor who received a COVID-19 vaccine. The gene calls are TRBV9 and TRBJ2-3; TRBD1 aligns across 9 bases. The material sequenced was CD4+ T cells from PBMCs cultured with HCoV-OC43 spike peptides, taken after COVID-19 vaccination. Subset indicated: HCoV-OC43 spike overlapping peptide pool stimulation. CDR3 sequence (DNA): TGTGCCAGCAGCGTTACTCCGGGACAGGGTCCAGATACGCAGTATTTT. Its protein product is CASSVTPGQGPDTQYF.